A selection of T cell receptor beta chains follows, all from one sample in a study of CD8+ T cells in alopecia areata. Generated by immunoSEQ multiplex PCR, the TCRdb table keeps only in-frame clones and is missing some. There are some 99,000 clones in the sample; around two fifths occur only once, and roughly 0.83% lies in the top ten. The sample comprised CD4+ T cells sorted from blood. These TCRs come from a human donor with alopecia areata. Each CDR3 is given with its conserved first and last residue. The order of the fields is D gene, clone size, J gene, V gene, CDR3 DNA, CDR3 protein. The D gene is left open where the match is weak. Clone size appears in some rows only: once, few, many, or a class for an expanded clone.

d_call: NA
clone_size: NA
j_call: TRBJ2-3
v_call: TRBV29-1
cdr3_nt: TGCAGCGTCACACTGTCCCTCACAGATACGCAGTATTTT
cdr3_aa: CSVTLSLTDTQYF

d_call: NA
clone_size: few
j_call: TRBJ2-7
v_call: TRBV29-1
cdr3_nt: TGCAGCGTTGGGAGCAGCTCCCTCTACGAGCAGTACTTC
cdr3_aa: CSVGSSSLYEQYF

d_call: TRBD2
clone_size: NA
j_call: TRBJ2-1
v_call: TRBV5-6
cdr3_nt: TGTGCCAGCAGCTTGGTAGTTAGCGGGGGACACAATGAGCAGTTCTTC
cdr3_aa: CASSLVVSGGHNEQFF

d_call: NA
clone_size: NA
j_call: TRBJ2-3
v_call: TRBV18
cdr3_nt: TGTGCCAGCTCACCAAACGGGATCGGAGGGGCAGATACGCAGTATTTT
cdr3_aa: CASSPNGIGGADTQYF

d_call: NA
clone_size: NA
j_call: TRBJ2-7
v_call: TRBV2
cdr3_nt: TGTGCCAGCACCCGCGGGGGCCGCTACGAGCAGTACTTC
cdr3_aa: CASTRGGRYEQYF

d_call: NA
clone_size: NA
j_call: TRBJ2-5
v_call: TRBV28
cdr3_nt: TGTGCCAGCAGTTTTACGGGGGAGACCCAGTACTTC
cdr3_aa: CASSFTGETQYF

d_call: NA
clone_size: once
j_call: TRBJ2-7
v_call: TRBV7-2
cdr3_nt: TGTGCCAGCAGCTTAGCTCATGAGTTTTACGAGCAGTACTTC
cdr3_aa: CASSLAHEFYEQYF

d_call: TRBD2
clone_size: few
j_call: TRBJ2-1
v_call: TRBV29-1
cdr3_nt: TGCAGCGTTTGGACTAGCGGGAGTATCTATGAGCAGTTCTTC
cdr3_aa: CSVWTSGSIYEQFF

d_call: NA
clone_size: NA
j_call: TRBJ1-2
v_call: TRBV20-1
cdr3_nt: TGCAGTGCTAGGTTAGATGATGGCTACACCTTC
cdr3_aa: CSARLDDGYTF

d_call: NA
clone_size: NA
j_call: TRBJ2-4
v_call: TRBV9
cdr3_nt: TGTGCCAGCAGCGTCGACTCGGCCAAAAACATTCAGTACTTC
cdr3_aa: CASSVDSAKNIQYF

d_call: TRBD1
clone_size: NA
j_call: TRBJ2-1
v_call: TRBV7-2
cdr3_nt: TGTGCCAGCAGCCCTCGGACAGGGTGGCCGAATGAGCAGTTCTTC
cdr3_aa: CASSPRTGWPNEQFF

d_call: NA
clone_size: few
j_call: TRBJ1-2
v_call: TRBV29-1
cdr3_nt: TGCAGCGTTGAGGACGGGGTCGGCTACACCTTC
cdr3_aa: CSVEDGVGYTF

d_call: TRBD2
clone_size: NA
j_call: TRBJ2-1
v_call: TRBV28
cdr3_nt: TGTGCCAGCAGTTTATGGGGTGGGCTAGCGGGATCTGGCTCCTACAATGAGCAGTTCTTC
cdr3_aa: CASSLWGGLAGSGSYNEQFF

d_call: NA
clone_size: NA
j_call: TRBJ2-5
v_call: TRBV29-1
cdr3_nt: TGCAGCGTTTACCCAGGGAGTCGGGAGACCCAGTACTTC
cdr3_aa: CSVYPGSRETQYF

d_call: NA
clone_size: NA
j_call: TRBJ2-5
v_call: TRBV18
cdr3_nt: TGTGCCAGCTCACCACCTTGGTACCAAGAGACCCAGTACTTC
cdr3_aa: CASSPPWYQETQYF

d_call: NA
clone_size: few
j_call: TRBJ2-3
v_call: TRBV28
cdr3_nt: TGTGCCAGCAGTTTAAGCACAGATACGCAGTATTTT
cdr3_aa: CASSLSTDTQYF

d_call: NA
clone_size: NA
j_call: TRBJ1-5
v_call: TRBV30
cdr3_nt: TGTGCCTGGAAGGTGGGAAGCAATCAGCCCCAGCATTTT
cdr3_aa: CAWKVGSNQPQHF

d_call: NA
clone_size: NA
j_call: TRBJ2-2
v_call: TRBV6-5
cdr3_nt: TGTGCCAGCAGCCGCTCCAAATGGAACACCGGGGAGCTGTTTTTT
cdr3_aa: CASSRSKWNTGELFF

d_call: TRBD1
clone_size: NA
j_call: TRBJ2-1
v_call: TRBV29-1
cdr3_nt: TGCAGCGTGAGACAGGGGTCTAACTCCTACAATGAGCAGTTCTTC
cdr3_aa: CSVRQGSNSYNEQFF

d_call: NA
clone_size: NA
j_call: TRBJ2-3
v_call: TRBV6-6
cdr3_nt: TGTGCCAGCAGCCCCCCTACCCAGAATACGCAGTATTTT
cdr3_aa: CASSPPTQNTQYF

d_call: TRBD2
clone_size: NA
j_call: TRBJ2-7
v_call: TRBV29-1
cdr3_nt: TGCAGCGTTGAAGCACCTGCTAGCGGCTTCTACGAGCAGTACTTC
cdr3_aa: CSVEAPASGFYEQYF

d_call: NA
clone_size: few
j_call: TRBJ2-1
v_call: TRBV30
cdr3_nt: TGTGCCTGGAGTCCCGACAGCCTCAATGAGCAGTTCTTC
cdr3_aa: CAWSPDSLNEQFF

d_call: TRBD1
clone_size: NA
j_call: TRBJ1-4
v_call: TRBV29-1
cdr3_nt: TGCAGCGTTGAAGATCCACAAGGACAGGTGGGGGAAAAACTGTTTTTT
cdr3_aa: CSVEDPQGQVGEKLFF

d_call: NA
clone_size: NA
j_call: TRBJ2-1
v_call: TRBV2
cdr3_nt: TGTGCCAGCACCGGGTACGATGAGCAGTTCTTC
cdr3_aa: CASTGYDEQFF

d_call: NA
clone_size: NA
j_call: TRBJ2-5
v_call: TRBV5-6
cdr3_nt: TGTGCCAGCAGCTTGGCCTCGCCAGCCCAAGAGACCCAGTACTTC
cdr3_aa: CASSLASPAQETQYF

d_call: NA
clone_size: few
j_call: TRBJ2-7
v_call: TRBV10-3
cdr3_nt: TGTGCCATCAGGAATCGGACAGGGAGGGACAACGAGCAGTACTTC
cdr3_aa: CAIRNRTGRDNEQYF

d_call: TRBD2
clone_size: NA
j_call: TRBJ2-7
v_call: TRBV28
cdr3_nt: TGTGCCAGCAGTTTCAGGCGGGAGACCGAGCAGTACTTC
cdr3_aa: CASSFRRETEQYF

d_call: TRBD2
clone_size: NA
j_call: TRBJ2-7
v_call: TRBV11-2
cdr3_nt: TGTGCCAGCAGCTTTACGGGAGGCCCATTCGATAACTACGAGCAGTACTTC
cdr3_aa: CASSFTGGPFDNYEQYF

d_call: TRBD1
clone_size: few
j_call: TRBJ2-3
v_call: TRBV29-1
cdr3_nt: TGCAGCGCATGGACAGGGTTAGACACAGATACGCAGTATTTT
cdr3_aa: CSAWTGLDTDTQYF

d_call: NA
clone_size: NA
j_call: TRBJ1-1
v_call: TRBV29-1
cdr3_nt: TGCAGCGTTGACAAGTTTGGGAACACTGAAGCTTTCTTT
cdr3_aa: CSVDKFGNTEAFF

d_call: NA
clone_size: NA
j_call: TRBJ1-5
v_call: TRBV30
cdr3_nt: TGTCCGGAGGCTGGCAAGCAGCCCCAGCATTTT
cdr3_aa: CPEAGKQPQHF

d_call: NA
clone_size: NA
j_call: TRBJ1-2
v_call: TRBV30
cdr3_nt: TGTGCCTGCGCACGGGGGATCTATGGCTACACCTTC
cdr3_aa: CACARGIYGYTF

d_call: TRBD2
clone_size: few
j_call: TRBJ2-1
v_call: TRBV5-1
cdr3_nt: TGCGCCAGCAGCTCGACTAGCGGGCCGTACAATGAGCAGTTCTTC
cdr3_aa: CASSSTSGPYNEQFF

d_call: NA
clone_size: few
j_call: TRBJ1-6
v_call: TRBV29-1
cdr3_nt: TGCAGCGCCAAATCGCTATCCGGGACATCTGGTTTTGCCTATAATTCACCCCTCCACTTT
cdr3_aa: CSAKSLSGTSGFAYNSPLHF

d_call: NA
clone_size: few
j_call: TRBJ2-3
v_call: TRBV29-1
cdr3_nt: TGCAGCGTGGAACGACTAGTTTTGGCAGATACGCAGTATTTT
cdr3_aa: CSVERLVLADTQYF

d_call: NA
clone_size: few
j_call: TRBJ2-3
v_call: TRBV4-1
cdr3_nt: TGCGCCAGCAGCCAAGATTTAAGACCTAGCACAGATACGCAGTATTTT
cdr3_aa: CASSQDLRPSTDTQYF

d_call: NA
clone_size: NA
j_call: TRBJ2-3
v_call: TRBV6-1
cdr3_nt: TGTGCCAGCAAAGCGTCTCCGATGAGCACAGATACGCAGTATTTT
cdr3_aa: CASKASPMSTDTQYF

d_call: TRBD2
clone_size: few
j_call: TRBJ2-7
v_call: TRBV29-1
cdr3_nt: TGCAGCGTCATAGCGGGAGGGCGGCGCGAGCAGTACTTC
cdr3_aa: CSVIAGGRREQYF

d_call: TRBD1
clone_size: NA
j_call: TRBJ1-1
v_call: TRBV30
cdr3_nt: TGTGCCTGCCCCCGACAGGGGGGCATGAACACTGAAGCTTTCTTT
cdr3_aa: CACPRQGGMNTEAFF

d_call: NA
clone_size: NA
j_call: TRBJ1-1
v_call: TRBV29-1
cdr3_nt: TGCAGCGTTGTAGGGCAGGGGAACACTGAAGCTTTCTTT
cdr3_aa: CSVVGQGNTEAFF

d_call: NA
clone_size: NA
j_call: TRBJ2-1
v_call: TRBV30
cdr3_nt: TGTGCCTGGAGCGGGGGACAATCTCCTTTTTACAATGAGCAGTTCTTC
cdr3_aa: CAWSGGQSPFYNEQFF

d_call: NA
clone_size: few
j_call: TRBJ2-3
v_call: TRBV28
cdr3_nt: TGTGCCAGCAGTTTAGGGCTAGCTCTCACAGATACGCAGTATTTT
cdr3_aa: CASSLGLALTDTQYF

d_call: TRBD1
clone_size: NA
j_call: TRBJ1-3
v_call: TRBV29-1
cdr3_nt: TGCAGCGTGGAGACAGGGCTCTCTGGAAACACCATATATTTT
cdr3_aa: CSVETGLSGNTIYF

d_call: NA
clone_size: few
j_call: TRBJ2-1
v_call: TRBV30
cdr3_nt: TGTGCCTGGAGCCTAGGGGTGAATGAGCAGTTCTTC
cdr3_aa: CAWSLGVNEQFF

d_call: TRBD2
clone_size: NA
j_call: TRBJ2-5
v_call: TRBV11-2
cdr3_nt: TGTGCCAGCAGCTCGGGACTAGCCCTCCAAGAGACCCAGTACTTC
cdr3_aa: CASSSGLALQETQYF

d_call: TRBD1
clone_size: NA
j_call: TRBJ2-7
v_call: TRBV14
cdr3_nt: TGTGCCAGCAGCCAGGGACAGAACTCCTACGAGCAGTACTTC
cdr3_aa: CASSQGQNSYEQYF

d_call: TRBD2
clone_size: NA
j_call: TRBJ2-4
v_call: TRBV28
cdr3_nt: TGTGCCAGTGGACTAGCGGGGGCCCCTTTGAAAAACATTCAGTACTTC
cdr3_aa: CASGLAGAPLKNIQYF

d_call: NA
clone_size: NA
j_call: TRBJ2-1
v_call: TRBV2
cdr3_nt: TGTGCCAGCACCGGGGGAGTACAGCAGTTCTTC
cdr3_aa: CASTGGVQQFF

d_call: NA
clone_size: NA
j_call: TRBJ1-2
v_call: TRBV30
cdr3_nt: TGTGCCTTGACTGGGGGTAACTATGGCTACACCTTC
cdr3_aa: CALTGGNYGYTF

d_call: NA
clone_size: NA
j_call: TRBJ2-3
v_call: TRBV29-1
cdr3_nt: TGCAGCGTTGAAAACGGAGGGGGTCCAGATACGCAGTATTTT
cdr3_aa: CSVENGGGPDTQYF

d_call: NA
clone_size: NA
j_call: TRBJ1-2
v_call: TRBV28
cdr3_nt: TGTGCCAGCAGCCCCAGCGGGACCGCTAACTATGGCTACACCTTC
cdr3_aa: CASSPSGTANYGYTF

d_call: NA
clone_size: few
j_call: TRBJ1-2
v_call: TRBV7-9
cdr3_nt: TGTGCCAGCAGCCCCCAGACAGATTATGGCTACACCTTC
cdr3_aa: CASSPQTDYGYTF

d_call: NA
clone_size: NA
j_call: TRBJ2-1
v_call: TRBV29-1
cdr3_nt: TGCAGCGTTGAGGTCGGGGCTGGCGAGCAGTTCTTC
cdr3_aa: CSVEVGAGEQFF

d_call: TRBD2
clone_size: NA
j_call: TRBJ2-5
v_call: TRBV30
cdr3_nt: TGTGCCTGGAGTAGCGGGAGGGTTGGATTGGAGACCCAGTACTTC
cdr3_aa: CAWSSGRVGLETQYF